The 27 T cell receptor beta chains reported below all come from one sample, sequenced in a study of T cell repertoires in cytomegalovirus infection. These receptors lack a known antigen. From the reads, TCRdb called clonotypes with MiXCR, one entry per CDR3 protein. Among some 900,000 distinct CDR3 sequences listed, around a third were seen once. This material consisted of cultured CD8+ T cells from PBMCs, taken from culture after CMV antigen stimulation. These receptors all come from a human donor in good health (CMV status not recorded). Some clones in this sample may be carry-over from other donors' samples.

At least ten counts were recorded for this clonotype. This chain uses TRBV7-6 with TRBJ2-2; TRBD1 matches at 7 bases. Trimming at V came to 5 bases and at J to 0 bases, leaving 12 bases not matched to a gene. CDR1 and CDR2 from the germline V gene are SGHVS and FNYEAQ. This CDR3 spans 18 amino acids. The CDR3 DNA follows: TGTGCCAGCAGCGCAAGTGGGGGACAGAGCGCGAACACCGGGGAGCTGTTTTTT. It translates to CASSASGGQSANTGELFF.

V and J are TRBV7-8 and TRBJ1-4, with 9 positions matching TRBD1. Germline values: CDR1 SGHVS, CDR2 FQNEAQ. Trimming took 5 bases from V and 15 from J; bases not matched to a gene: 10. This CDR3 is 13 amino acids long. CDR3 coding DNA: TGTGCCAGCAGCGAGGGGACAGGGCGCTCCGTGTTTTTT. Protein product: CASSEGTGRSVFF.

The V call is TRBV27, the J call TRBJ2-1; D is possibly TRBD1 (6 bases). Trimming cost V 7 bases and J 6 bases, with 10 bases left between them. The CDR3 loop spans 12 amino acids. Germline CDR1 and CDR2: MNHEY and SMNVEV (reference sequence). The DNA for the CDR3 is TGTGCCAGCAAAACAGGGCTCAATGAGCAGTTCTTC. Translation: CASKTGLNEQFF.

This rearrangement joins TRBV10-3 to TRBJ2-7; D not resolved. Trimming removed 3 bases at V and 6 bases at J, with 3 bases between. The CDR3 extends over 10 amino acids. Germline CDR1 ENHRY, CDR2 SYGVKD. The CDR3 reads CAISDGEQYF. The CDR3 DNA reads TGTGCCATCAGTGATGGCGAGCAGTACTTC.

The chain carries TRBV12-5 and TRBJ2-2; D unresolved. The CDR3 extends over 17 amino acids. Trimming removed 1 base from V and 2 bases from J, with 14 bases in between. Germline CDR1 is LGHNT and CDR2 is FRNRAP. Here the CDR3 reads CASGLATDLFNTGELFF. CDR3 DNA: TGTGCTAGTGGTTTGGCAACGGACCTTTTCAACACCGGGGAGCTGTTTTTT.

This chain connects TRBV6-2 or TRBV6-3 to TRBJ1-1, with D perhaps TRBD1 (6 bases). Deletions cut 7 bases from V and 2 bases from J, with 8 bases between. This CDR3 is built from 12 residues. CDR1 MNHEY and CDR2 SVGEGT come from the germline V gene. The CDR3 DNA reads as TGTGCCAGCATTGGGACAAACACTGAAGCTTTCTTT. Translating it yields CASIGTNTEAFF.

V is TRBV2 and J is TRBJ2-1; D gene unclear. The V end was cut by 2 bases, the J end by 0 bases, with 8 bases between. Germline V gives CDR1 SNHLY, CDR2 FYNNEI. The CDR3 covers 15 residues. CDR3 sequence reads: CASSESPSSYNEQFF. For the CDR3, the DNA is TGTGCCAGCAGTGAATCCCCGAGCTCCTACAATGAGCAGTTCTTC.

The chain links TRBV4-1 to TRBJ2-7; 7 bases map to TRBD1. The CDR3 loop spans 14 amino acids. CDR1 and CDR2 (germline): MGHRA, YSYEKL. The CDR3 region is CASSQAQGAYEQYV. The CDR3 coding sequence is TGTGCCAGCAGCCAAGCCCAGGGGGCCTACGAGCAGTACGTC.

The J gene is TRBJ1-2, the V gene TRBV15; no reliable D call. The CDR3 covers 13 residues. Germline V gives CDR1 LNHNV, CDR2 YYDKDF (reference sequence). Deletions cut 5 bases from V and 0 bases from J, with 7 bases between. This chain's CDR3 is CATSLTTNYGYTF. In nucleotides, the CDR3 is TGTGCCACCAGCCTGACAACTAACTATGGCTACACCTTC.

This chain connects TRBV4-2 to TRBJ2-7; 7 bases align to TRBD1. CDR1 and CDR2 from the germline V gene are LGHNA and YNFKEQ. CDR3 size: 15 residues. V lost 0 bases, J lost 3 bases, and 5 bases stayed unmatched. Written as DNA, the CDR3 is TGTGCCAGCAGCCAAGAGGAGGACAGGCGCTACGAGCAGTACTTC. This encodes CASSQEEDRRYEQYF.

This clonotype turned up a few times. The chain uses TRBV23-1 and TRBJ2-7; D is possibly TRBD1 or TRBD2 (5 bases each). TRBV23-1 is filed as an ORF, its function uncertain. The V end was cut by 4 bases, the J end by 3 bases, with 13 bases between. This CDR3 comprises 14 residues. CDR3 DNA: TGCGCCAGCAGTCCCCGACGGGGACGCTACGAGCAGTACTTC. Its protein product is CASSPRRGRYEQYF.

This clonotype was observed a few times. The V gene is TRBV7-9, the J gene TRBJ2-5; D possibly corresponds to TRBD1 (6 bases). The CDR3 loop spans 16 amino acids. Germline V gene data show CDR1 as SEHNR and CDR2 as FQNEAQ (reference sequence). Trimming removed 4 bases from V and 5 bases from J, with 20 bases in between. CDR3 in DNA: TGTGCCAGCAGCTCTGCAGGGGCCGCCTCAAGGGAGACCCAGTACTTC. It translates to CASSSAGAASRETQYF.

This clonotype was counted between two and nine times. The V gene is TRBV11-3, the J gene TRBJ2-1, with TRBD1 identical over 7 bases. V lost 5 bases to trimming and J lost 0 bases; unmatched junction nucleotides: 7. Germline V gene sequence: CDR1 SGHNT, CDR2 YENEEA. CDR3 size: 16 residues. The CDR3 DNA follows: TGTGCCAGCAGCACCCACAGGGGCGCCTCCTACAATGAGCAGTTCTTC. This sequence encodes CASSTHRGASYNEQFF. Looking up the rest from reference TRBV11-3 and TRBJ2-1 gives the full variable domain: EAGVVQSPRYKIIEKKQPVAFWCNPISGHNTLYWYLQNLGQGPELLIRYENEEAVDDSQLPKDRFSAERLKGVDSTLKIQPAELGDSAVYLCASSTHRGASYNEQFFGPGTRLTVL.

V gene TRBV24-1 combines with J gene TRBJ2-1, with D perhaps TRBD2 (6 bases). Trimming left V 2 bases short and J 8 bases short, with 15 bases between. This CDR3 is 15 amino acids long. Germline V gene lookup returns CDR1 KGHDR and CDR2 SFDVKD. CDR3 region: CATSDSGGQGDEQFF. As DNA, the CDR3 is TGTGCCACCAGTGATTCAGGAGGGCAGGGAGATGAGCAGTTCTTC.

The rearrangement uses TRBV4-1 and TRBJ1-1; D is ambiguous. The V gene's germline CDR1 is MGHRA and CDR2 YSYEKL. The ends were cut back, 4 bases at V and 3 bases at J, with 15 bases in the middle. The CDR3 is 15 residues long. The CDR3 DNA reads as TGCGCCAGCAGCCTTTCTTCGACTCGGCACACTGAAGCTTTCTTT. Its protein product is CASSLSSTRHTEAFF.

The rearrangement links TRBV20-1 to TRBJ1-2; tentatively, D is TRBD1 (6 bases). V was trimmed by 4 bases and J by 6 bases, leaving 12 bases between them. Per the germline V gene, CDR1 is DFQATT and CDR2 is SNEGSKA (reference sequence). This CDR3 has 12 amino acids. CDR3 in DNA: TGCAGTGCTACAACAGGGAGTAATGGCTACACCTTC. It codes for CSATTGSNGYTF.

This clonotype has just a few counts. The rearrangement uses TRBV12-5 and TRBJ2-7; TRBD1 is a possible D gene (5 bases). The germline V gene encodes CDR1 LGHNT and CDR2 FRNRAP. CDR3 length: 12 amino acids. V lost 6 bases and J 4 bases, leaving 10 bases between the germline ends. This CDR3 is CASGLRVYEQYF. The CDR3 bases are TGTGCTAGTGGGCTCAGGGTTTACGAGCAGTACTTC.

The V call is TRBV6-5, the J call TRBJ2-1; D ambiguous. V lost 8 bases, J lost 2 bases, and 4 bases lay in between. CDR1 and CDR2 (germline): MNHEY, SVGAGI. The CDR3 consists of 11 residues. Here the CDR3 DNA reads TGTGCCAGCGGAGCCTACAATGAGCAGTTCTTC. Protein product: CASGAYNEQFF.

For this clonotype: A much bigger clone sits one base away, suggesting this may be a read error. This CDR3 is missing its conserved last phenylalanine or tryptophan, likely due to a read error. The chain couples TRBV7-9 to TRBJ2-3, with D possibly matching TRBD2 (5 bases). Germline-derived CDR1 and CDR2 are SEHNR and FQNEAQ (reference sequence). The CDR3 has 16 residues. V was pared by 1 base and J by 1 base, with 12 bases between. CDR3 region: CASSLGRRVGTDTQYL. The CDR3 DNA reads as TGTGCCAGCAGCTTAGGGCGGCGGGTCGGCACAGATACGCAGTATTTG.

A few counts support this clonotype. This sequence joins TRBV7-6 and TRBJ2-7; D not resolved. The CDR3 loop spans 12 amino acids. Germline CDR1 is SGHVS and CDR2 is FNYEAQ. V dropped 4 bases and J dropped 5 bases, with 9 bases sitting between them. The CDR3 protein is CASSSLRDEQYF. CDR3 in DNA: TGTGCCAGCAGCTCCCTCCGGGACGAGCAGTACTTC.

There are a few counts of this clonotype. V gene TRBV12-5 combines with J gene TRBJ2-1; maybe TRBD1 (6 bases). Germline V gene lookup returns CDR1 LGHNT and CDR2 FRNRAP. The length of the CDR3 is 12 residues. The DNA for the CDR3 is TGTGCCTCATCGACAGGTCCCGATGAGCAGTTCTTC. It translates to CASSTGPDEQFF.

The genes are TRBV6-1 and TRBJ2-1; the match to TRBD2 covers 8 bases. The CDR3 totals 20 residues. Trimming removed 1 base from V and 0 bases from J; junction bases left unmatched: 14. Germline CDR1 is MNHNS and CDR2 is SASEGT. CDR3 DNA sequence: TGTGCCAGCAGTGAAGAGATAGGAGGAGGCGGGGGGTCCTCCTACAATGAGCAGTTCTTC. This gives the protein CASSEEIGGGGGSSYNEQFF.

The genes are TRBV10-2 and TRBJ2-5; no reliable D call. This CDR3 region has 17 residues. V was shortened by 2 bases and J by 3 bases, with 19 bases between the two germline ends. The germline V gene has CDR1 WSHSY and CDR2 SAAADI. This chain's CDR3 is CASSELYISHAEETQYF. The CDR3 DNA is TGCGCCAGCAGTGAGCTATATATAAGCCACGCGGAAGAGACCCAGTACTTC.

The gene calls are TRBV3-1 and TRBJ2-1; TRBD2 matches at 8 bases. The CDR3 covers 17 residues. The V gene end was trimmed by 1 base and the J gene end by 4 bases; junction bases not matched to a gene: 9. Germline-derived CDR1 and CDR2 are LGHDT and YNNKEL (reference sequence). CDR3 in amino acids: CASSQARGLELYNEQFF. The DNA for the CDR3 is TGTGCCAGCAGCCAAGCCCGGGGACTAGAGCTATACAATGAGCAGTTCTTC.

The CDR3 nucleotides read TGTGCCAGCAGTGAAGAACGGTGGGACGAGCAGTACTTC. Its translation is CASSEERWDEQYF. The rearrangement links TRBV6-1 to TRBJ2-7; D unresolved. Germline V CDR1 and CDR2: MNHNS, SASEGT. The CDR3 runs 13 residues. The germline V and J ends were trimmed by 1 base and 5 bases, with 9 bases remaining between them.

This clonotype has just a few counts. This chain uses TRBV2 with TRBJ2-1; 8 bases align to TRBD1. The germline V gene encodes CDR1 SNHLY and CDR2 FYNNEI. The trim removed 7 bases at V and 3 bases at J, leaving 5 bases unmatched. The CDR3 consists of 14 residues. The CDR3 nucleotides read TGTGCCAGCACGGGGACAGGCTTCTACAATGAGCAGTTCTTC. It specifies CASTGTGFYNEQFF. Full variable domain (rest looked up from reference TRBV2 and TRBJ2-1): EPEVTQTPSHQVTQMGQEVILRCVPISNHLYFYWYRQILGQKVEFLVSFYNNEISEKSEIFDDQFSVERPDGSNFTLKIRSTKLEDSAMYFCASTGTGFYNEQFFGPGTRLTVL.

In its sample, this clonotype was seen a few times. The V gene is TRBV2, the J gene TRBJ1-2, with a weak D call TRBD1 (5 bases). Deletions cut 4 bases from V and 2 bases from J, with 17 bases between. CDR3 length: 16 amino acids. Germline V gene data show CDR1 as SNHLY and CDR2 as FYNNEI. CDR3 protein: CASSGVGDPRNYGYTF. CDR3 nucleotide sequence: TGTGCCAGCAGTGGAGTTGGGGACCCGAGAAACTATGGCTACACCTTC.